The clone carrying this T cell receptor beta chain was seen a handful of times. These data originate in a study of cytomegalovirus exposure and HLA in healthy donors. The CDR3 is 17 residues long. Germline V CDR1 and CDR2: MGHRA, YSYEKL. V shed 2 bases, J shed 3 bases, and the junction held 10 bases outside the gene matches. PCR primers comprised 60 Vbeta and 13 Jbeta primers. Some clones are missing from TCRdb's copy, which holds only in-frame ones; the method was immunoSEQ multiplex PCR. Altogether some 170,000 clones are present, roughly 80% being singletons, with the ten largest covering roughly 1.3%.

The sequencing sample was made of PBMCs. This sequence originates from a woman aged 50 to 65 in good health and CMV-seronegative. The chain combines TRBV4-1 with TRBJ1-2, with 9 bases matching TRBD1. CDR3 DNA sequence: TGCGCCAGCAGCCAACACCCCCGGGACAGGGAATACTATGGCTACACCTTC. Translating it yields CASSQHPRDREYYGYTF.